Following are 10 T cell receptor beta chains from one sample sequenced in a study of T cell responses to AZD1222 COVID-19 vaccine. Method: immunoSEQ multiplex PCR; TCRdb's copy keeps in-frame clones and lacks some. The sample has 210,000 or so clones; less than 95% are singletons. The material was peripheral blood, obtained 28 days after the second dose of the MenACWY control vaccine. These receptor sequences come from an adult who received the MenACWY meningococcal vaccine as a control.

Notes on this clone: Different DNA sequences within this sample yield the same CDR3. The rearrangement links TRBV7-3 to TRBJ2-1; 8 nucleotides agree with TRBD2. The germline CDR1 and CDR2 sequences are SGHTA and FQGTGA. Trimming took 0 bases from V and 7 from J; bases not matched to a gene: 5. The CDR3 totals 15 residues. CDR3 sequence: CASSLTGTRSNEQFF. The CDR3 DNA sequence: TGTGCCAGCAGCTTAACGGGGACTAGATCTAATGAGCAGTTCTTC.

The chain carries TRBV7-9 and TRBJ1-1, with TRBD1 matching over 8 bases. CDR1 SEHNR and CDR2 FQNEAQ come from the germline V gene (reference sequence). Trimming cost V 2 bases and J 3 bases; bases outside gene matches: 2. The CDR3 consists of 14 residues. This CDR3 is CASSLPGQDTEAFF. The CDR3 DNA sequence: TGTGCCAGCAGCTTACCGGGACAGGACACTGAAGCTTTCTTT.

J is TRBJ2-1 and V is TRBV7-2; 7 bases are a match to TRBD1. Germline V gives CDR1 SGHTA, CDR2 FQGNSA. The junction had 3 bases not matched to a gene; V was cut back by 1 base and J by 3 bases. The length of the CDR3 is 15 residues. The CDR3 sequence: CASSLGQGVYNEQFF. CDR3 coding DNA: TGTGCCAGCAGCTTAGGACAGGGAGTCTACAATGAGCAGTTCTTC. Full variable domain (missing parts from reference TRBV7-2 and TRBJ2-1): GAGVSQSPSNKVTEKGKDVELRCDPISGHTALYWYRQSLGQGLEFLIYFQGNSAPDKSGLPSDRFSAERTGGSVSTLTIQRTQQEDSAVYLCASSLGQGVYNEQFFGPGTRLTVL.

The rearrangement links TRBV19 to TRBJ1-5, with no clear D. The length of the CDR3 is 14 residues. V was clipped by 6 bases and J by 6 bases, with 15 bases between them. The germline gives CDR1 LNHDA, CDR2 SQIVND (reference sequence). The CDR3 reads CASSDPAEAQPQHF. For the CDR3, the DNA is TGTGCCAGTAGCGATCCCGCTGAAGCTCAGCCCCAGCATTTT.

The rearrangement uses TRBV27 and TRBJ2-7, with D possibly being TRBD1 (6 bases). V lost 4 bases to trimming and J lost 4 bases, with 17 bases between them. Germline CDR1 and CDR2: MNHEY and SMNVEV (reference sequence). The CDR3 is 15 residues long. CDR3: CASSSPRDRGYEQYF. DNA for the CDR3: TGTGCCAGCAGTTCGCCCAGGGATAGGGGGTACGAGCAGTACTTC.

This rearrangement joins TRBV11-2 to TRBJ2-1; D is perhaps TRBD1 (5 bases). The CDR3 totals 14 residues. The germline V gene encodes CDR1 SGHAT and CDR2 FQNNGV. The ends were cut back, 5 bases at V and 9 bases at J, with 17 bases in the middle. The CDR3 DNA is TGTGCCAGCAGCCCCCGTTCGACAGACGGTGAGCAGTTCTTC. As protein: CASSPRSTDGEQFF.

The chain is built from TRBV30 and TRBJ1-5, with 9 bases aligning to TRBD1. The V gene's germline CDR1 is GTSNPN and CDR2 SVGIG (reference sequence). CDR3 length: 15 residues. V shed 2 bases and J 6 bases; nucleotides not matched to a gene: 8. The CDR3 region has the DNA TGTGCCTGGAGTCTCGGACAGGGGAAGACTCAGCCCCAGCATTTT. Translating gives CAWSLGQGKTQPQHF.

This chain connects TRBV19 to TRBJ1-2; D perhaps matches TRBD1 (6 bases). Trimming took 4 bases from V and 4 from J, leaving 10 bases between them. The CDR3 length is 13 residues. Germline loops: CDR1 LNHDA, CDR2 SQIVND (reference sequence). CDR3 protein: CASSTTGTYGYTF. The CDR3 region has the DNA TGTGCCAGTAGTACGACAGGAACCTATGGCTACACCTTC.

This chain links TRBV9 with TRBJ2-3; 9 bases fit TRBD2. This CDR3 spans 15 amino acids. CDR1 and CDR2 (germline): SGDLS, YYNGEE. The V segment lost 5 bases and the J segment 0 bases; nucleotides outside the gene matches: 4. The CDR3 DNA is TGTGCCAGCAGATCAGGACTAGCGAGCACAGATACGCAGTATTTT. Protein sequence: CASRSGLASTDTQYF.

V and J are TRBV3-1 (or the pseudogene TRBV3-2) and TRBJ2-3; the match to TRBD2 covers 9 bases. V shed 2 bases and J 0 bases; nucleotides not matched to a gene: 6. This CDR3 comprises 17 residues. CDR1 is LGHDT and CDR2 is YNNKEL in the germline V gene (reference sequence). CDR3: CASSQFAGGISTDTQYF. In DNA form, the CDR3 reads TGTGCCAGCAGCCAATTCGCGGGAGGGATTAGCACAGATACGCAGTATTTT.